These 26 T cell receptor beta chains were all obtained from the same sample, sequenced in a study of T cell responses to AZD1222 COVID-19 vaccine. Profiled with immunoSEQ multiplex PCR; TCRdb holds only in-frame clones, not every one. The sample carries 80,000 to 100,000 clones, 70% to 90% recorded once. Sample: peripheral blood, taken on day 0 of AZD1222 vaccination. These TCRs come from an adult in good health.

Only one count was recorded for this clone. The J gene is TRBJ2-1, the V gene TRBV27; D is uncertain. Germline assignment: CDR1 MNHEY and CDR2 SMNVEV (reference sequence). V was clipped by 10 bases and J by 10 bases, with 14 bases between them. This CDR3 is built from 11 residues. The CDR3 here is CAKLQRWEQFF. DNA of the CDR3: TGTGCCAAACTCCAGAGGTGGGAGCAGTTCTTC.

The chain joins TRBV19 to TRBJ1-1; 7 positions agree with TRBD1. Germline V CDR1 and CDR2: LNHDA, SQIVND (reference sequence). The J segment lost 2 bases and the V segment lost 6 bases, leaving 9 bases of the junction unmatched. The CDR3 has 15 residues. CDR3 DNA: TGTGCCAGTAGGGGCACAGGGGCCCTCAACACTGAAGCTTTCTTT. It yields the protein CASRGTGALNTEAFF.

This clone was detected once. The chain carries TRBV6-2 or TRBV6-3 and TRBJ2-1; D gene ambiguous. V was cut by 4 bases and J by 1 base, with 8 bases left in between. Germline values: CDR1 MNHEY, CDR2 SVGEGT. The CDR3 length is 14 residues. CDR3 sequence reads: CASSSSLSYNEQFF. The DNA of the CDR3 is TGTGCCAGCAGTTCTTCACTTTCCTACAATGAGCAGTTCTTC.

V and J are TRBV29-1 and TRBJ1-2; D is perhaps TRBD1 (5 bases). The germline V gene has CDR1 SQVTM and CDR2 ANQGSEA. CDR3 length: 13 residues. Trimming cost V 5 bases and J 2 bases, with 12 bases left between them. The CDR3: CSVPGRKNYGYTF. The DNA of the CDR3 is TGCAGCGTTCCGGGGCGGAAGAACTATGGCTACACCTTC.

J is TRBJ1-5 and V is TRBV24-1; D not resolved. Germline-derived CDR1 and CDR2 are KGHDR and SFDVKD. The CDR3 spans 15 residues. Trimming took off 4 bases at V and 2 bases at J, with 11 bases between the two ends. CDR3 sequence: CATSDGRGGNQPQHF. The DNA of the CDR3 is TGTGCCACCAGTGACGGGCGAGGTGGCAATCAGCCCCAGCATTTT.

The chain has TRBV5-1 and TRBJ1-2; 9 nucleotides agree with TRBD1. This CDR3 contains 15 residues. V dropped 4 bases and J dropped 3; count of bases not matched to a gene: 7. Germline loops: CDR1 SGHRS, CDR2 YFSETQ. CDR3 bases: TGCGCCAGCAGCCGAGCACGACAGGGGGACTATGGCTACACCTTC. Its translation is CASSRARQGDYGYTF. Full variable domain (remainder filled in from reference TRBV5-1 and TRBJ1-2): KAGVTQTPRYLIKTRGQQVTLSCSPISGHRSVSWYQQTPGQGLQFLFEYFSETQRNKGNFPGRFSGRQFSNSRSEMNVSTLELGDSALYLCASSRARQGDYGYTFGSGTRLTVV.

The V call is TRBV27, the J call TRBJ1-6; no definite D call. This CDR3 has 18 residues. Germline V gene sequence: CDR1 MNHEY, CDR2 SMNVEV (reference sequence). V lost 1 base and J 7 bases, leaving 20 bases between the germline ends. The CDR3 nucleotides read TGTGCCAGCAGTTTATGGCCAGCTTTTTCGCAGAGGAATTCACCCCTCCACTTT. Amino acid sequence: CASSLWPAFSQRNSPLHF.

The V gene is TRBV9, the J gene TRBJ2-1, with 9 positions matching TRBD1. This CDR3 comprises 17 residues. The germline V gene has CDR1 SGDLS and CDR2 YYNGEE. V lost 4 bases, J lost 3 bases, and 11 bases stayed unmatched. Written as DNA, the CDR3 is TGTGCCAGCAGCCTAAGAGCGTCGGGACAGGGCTACAATGAGCAGTTCTTC. Its translation is CASSLRASGQGYNEQFF.

V gene TRBV9 combines with J gene TRBJ2-1; 13 positions agree with TRBD2. Germline CDR1 reads SGDLS; CDR2 reads YYNGEE. The CDR3 is 15 residues long. With 3 bases clipped from V and 6 bases from J, the junction kept 3 bases outside the gene matches. CDR3 protein: CASSAGTSGTNEQFF. The DNA of the CDR3 is TGTGCCAGCAGCGCCGGGACTAGCGGGACCAATGAGCAGTTCTTC. The variable domain in full, with the rest retrieved from reference TRBV9 and TRBJ2-1, is DSGVTQTPKHLITATGQRVTLRCSPRSGDLSVYWYQQSLDQGLQFLIQYYNGEERAKGNILERFSAQQFPDLHSELNLSSLELGDSALYFCASSAGTSGTNEQFFGPGTRLTVL.

The chain couples TRBV28 to TRBJ2-3; D call uncertain. The germline CDR1 and CDR2 sequences are MDHEN and SYDVKM. With 2 bases removed from V and 4 bases from J, the gap between germline ends came to 10 bases. The CDR3 spans 14 residues. The CDR3: CASSLDLEADTQYF. The DNA for the CDR3 is TGTGCCAGCAGTTTAGATTTAGAGGCAGATACGCAGTATTTT.

The genes are TRBV6-1 and TRBJ2-2, with 8 positions matching TRBD1. The V segment lost 6 bases and the J segment 4 bases; nucleotides outside the gene matches: 7. The CDR3 length is 15 residues. The germline V gene encodes CDR1 MNHNS and CDR2 SASEGT. The CDR3 region is CASRLQGGSTGELFF. The CDR3 nucleotides are TGTGCCAGCAGGCTACAGGGGGGAAGCACCGGGGAGCTGTTTTTT.

The genes are TRBV28 and TRBJ1-2; TRBD1 might be the D (5 bases). Germline lookup yields CDR1 MDHEN and CDR2 SYDVKM. The CDR3 length is 12 residues. The V end was cut by 2 bases, the J end by 8 bases, with 9 bases between. The CDR3 sequence is CASSLQGKGYTF. Here the CDR3 DNA reads TGTGCCAGCAGTTTACAGGGAAAAGGCTACACCTTC.

This sequence joins TRBV7-9 and TRBJ1-2; maybe TRBD1 (6 bases). This CDR3 region has 14 residues. Trimming pared 1 base from V and 4 bases from J, leaving 10 bases between. The germline V gene has CDR1 SEHNR and CDR2 FQNEAQ (reference sequence). The chain's CDR3 is CASSLDKGVYGYTF. In DNA, the CDR3 is TGTGCCAGCAGCTTAGATAAGGGGGTCTATGGCTACACCTTC.

The chain employs TRBV18 and TRBJ2-2; no clear D gene. Germline V CDR1 and CDR2: KGHSH, LQKENI. Trimming shortened V by 2 bases and J by 1 base, and 11 bases separated the two germline ends. The CDR3 is 16 residues long. The CDR3 coding sequence is TGTGCCAGCTCACCAGGGGTCACGATGAACACCGGGGAGCTGTTTTTT. Amino acid sequence: CASSPGVTMNTGELFF.

V is TRBV6-2 or TRBV6-3 and J is TRBJ1-3; 7 bases agree with TRBD1. This CDR3 has 15 amino acids. Germline CDR1 MNHEY, CDR2 SVGEGT. With 5 bases clipped from V and 3 bases from J, the junction kept 7 bases outside the gene matches. In DNA form, the CDR3 reads TGTGCCAGCAGTCGCCGACAGGGTTTTGGAAACACCATATATTTT. It yields the protein CASSRRQGFGNTIYF.

The chain is built from TRBV29-1 and TRBJ1-5, with 9 bases aligning to TRBD1. V was pared by 7 bases and J by 9 bases, with 7 bases of the junction left unmatched. The CDR3 has 12 residues. Germline assignment: CDR1 SQVTM and CDR2 ANQGSEA. The DNA for the CDR3 is TGCAGCGCTGCGGGACAGGGACTGCCCCAGCATTTT. This sequence encodes CSAAGQGLPQHF.

V usage is TRBV18 and J usage is TRBJ2-7, with 9 bases identical to TRBD1. Germline V gives CDR1 KGHSH, CDR2 LQKENI. V lost 5 bases, J lost 5 bases, and 10 bases stayed unmatched. The CDR3 totals 15 residues. The CDR3 DNA is TGTGCCAGCTCAGCCTTCGGGACAGGGCTAGACGAGCAGTACTTC. As protein: CASSAFGTGLDEQYF.

The gene calls are TRBV4-1 and TRBJ2-1; 8 bases align to TRBD1. V lost 4 bases, J lost 7 bases, and 9 bases stayed unmatched. The V gene's germline CDR1 is MGHRA and CDR2 YSYEKL. CDR3 length: 15 amino acids. Here the CDR3 reads CASSLAGGVGNEQFF. The CDR3 nucleotides are TGCGCCAGCAGCCTTGCAGGGGGCGTCGGGAATGAGCAGTTCTTC.

The rearrangement joins TRBV30 to TRBJ1-6, with TRBD1 as a possible D gene (6 bases). Trimming removed 5 bases from V and 3 bases from J, with 8 bases in between. This CDR3 comprises 13 residues. In germline, CDR1 is GTSNPN, CDR2 SVGIG (reference sequence). In nucleotides, the CDR3 is TGTGCCTGGGCGGACAGCTATAATTCACCCCTCCACTTT. Protein sequence: CAWADSYNSPLHF.

The chain joins TRBV2 to TRBJ2-5; 10 bases are shared with TRBD1. Germline V lookup: CDR1 SNHLY, CDR2 FYNNEI. The V segment lost 5 bases and the J segment 1 base; nucleotides outside the gene matches: 7. The CDR3 has 16 residues. CDR3 residues: CASSLDRGLGQETQYF. CDR3 in DNA: TGTGCCAGCAGTTTGGACAGGGGGTTGGGCCAAGAGACCCAGTACTTC.

This sequence joins TRBV27 and TRBJ1-5; tentative D call: TRBD1 (5 bases). Trimming removed 4 bases from V and 2 bases from J, with 9 bases in between. Germline V gene data show CDR1 as MNHEY and CDR2 as SMNVEV (reference sequence). The CDR3 contains 14 residues. In DNA form, the CDR3 reads TGTGCCAGCAGTTGGACATCTGGCAATCAGCCCCAGCATTTT. It specifies CASSWTSGNQPQHF.

CDR3 sequence (DNA): TGTGCCAGCAGCTTAGATCACACAGGCGCCGATACGCAGTATTTT. It specifies CASSLDHTGADTQYF. The chain employs TRBV11-2 and TRBJ2-3, with a possible D match to TRBD1 (5 bases). V lost 0 bases and J lost 6, with 13 bases in between. CDR1 SGHAT and CDR2 FQNNGV come from the germline V gene. This CDR3 has 15 amino acids.

The V gene is TRBV5-1, the J gene TRBJ1-1; D may be TRBD1 (6 bases). V was clipped by 0 bases and J by 6 bases, with 12 bases between them. Germline V gene sequence: CDR1 SGHRS, CDR2 YFSETQ. This CDR3 region has 14 residues. This CDR3 reads CASSLGTAVAEAFF. DNA of the CDR3: TGCGCCAGCAGCTTGGGGACAGCGGTTGCTGAAGCTTTCTTT.

This chain connects TRBV19 to TRBJ1-5; 9 bases line up with TRBD1. The CDR3 is 16 residues long. CDR1 LNHDA and CDR2 SQIVND come from the germline V gene (reference sequence). V was clipped by 4 bases and J by 6 bases; unmatched bases: 10. The CDR3 region has the DNA TGTGCCAGTAGTAGCCCGGGACAGGGTCAAGGTCAGCCCCAGCATTTT. Its protein product is CASSSPGQGQGQPQHF.

This clone was seen a few times. This rearrangement joins TRBV18 to TRBJ2-7; 11 bases line up with TRBD1. The germline gives CDR1 KGHSH, CDR2 LQKENI. With V trimmed by 6 bases and J by 4 bases, 2 bases remained unmatched. There are 13 residues in the CDR3. DNA of the CDR3: TGTGCCAGCTCGAGGGACAGGGGGTACGAGCAGTACTTC. Translation gives CASSRDRGYEQYF.

This clone was picked up a small number of times. The chain combines TRBV5-5 with TRBJ2-7; 10 nucleotides align to TRBD2. Germline CDR1 reads SGHKS; CDR2 reads YYEKEE (reference sequence). The CDR3 extends over 15 amino acids. Trimming took 0 bases from V and 1 from J; bases not matched to a gene: 1. CDR3 sequence: CASSLASGGSYEQYF. CDR3 nucleotides: TGTGCCAGCAGCTTGGCTAGCGGGGGTTCCTACGAGCAGTACTTC.